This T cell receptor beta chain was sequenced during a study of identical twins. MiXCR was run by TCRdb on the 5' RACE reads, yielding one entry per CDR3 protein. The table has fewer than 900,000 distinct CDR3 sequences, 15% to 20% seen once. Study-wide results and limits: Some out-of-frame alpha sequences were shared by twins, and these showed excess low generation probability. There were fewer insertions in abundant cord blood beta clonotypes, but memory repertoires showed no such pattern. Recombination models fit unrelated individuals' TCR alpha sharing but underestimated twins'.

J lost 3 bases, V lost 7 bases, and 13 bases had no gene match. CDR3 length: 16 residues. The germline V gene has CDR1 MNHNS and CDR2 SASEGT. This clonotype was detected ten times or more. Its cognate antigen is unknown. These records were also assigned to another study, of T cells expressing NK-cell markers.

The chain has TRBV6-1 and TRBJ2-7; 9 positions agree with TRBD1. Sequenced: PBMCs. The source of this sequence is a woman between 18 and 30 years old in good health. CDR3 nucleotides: TGTGCCAGCAACACAGGCCCGGGACAGGGATACTACGAGCAGTACTTC. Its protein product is CASNTGPGQGYYEQYF.